A selection of T cell receptor beta chains follows, all from one sample in a study of T cell responses to AZD1222 COVID-19 vaccine. Some clones are missing from TCRdb's copy, which holds only in-frame ones; the method was immunoSEQ multiplex PCR. Of approximately 92,000 clones listed, approximately 91% were seen once; the top ten hold roughly 7.5%. Here the sequenced sample was peripheral blood, taken on day 0 of AZD1222 vaccination. Source of these receptors: an adult in good health. Each CDR3 is given with its conserved first and last residue. The D gene is left open where the match is weak. Rows give clone size only sometimes, using once, few, many, or a class for an expanded clone.

v_gene: TRBV7-9
abundance: NA
j_gene: TRBJ2-7
d_gene: NA
CDR3aa: CASSLAGREGYEQYF
CDR3nt: TGTGCCAGCAGCTTAGCCGGGCGGGAAGGCTACGAGCAGTACTTC

v_gene: TRBV7-9
abundance: NA
j_gene: TRBJ1-1
d_gene: TRBD1
CDR3aa: CASSFQGDTEAFF
CDR3nt: TGTGCCAGCAGCTTTCAGGGGGACACTGAAGCTTTCTTT

v_gene: TRBV5-6
abundance: NA
j_gene: TRBJ1-5
d_gene: NA
CDR3aa: CASSFRAANQPQHF
CDR3nt: TGTGCCAGCAGCTTCAGGGCGGCTAATCAGCCCCAGCATTTT

v_gene: TRBV29-1
abundance: NA
j_gene: TRBJ2-1
d_gene: NA
CDR3aa: CTFRLSGPYNEQFF
CDR3nt: TGCACCTTCCGACTATCAGGCCCCTACAATGAGCAGTTCTTC

v_gene: TRBV5-1
abundance: NA
j_gene: TRBJ1-1
d_gene: NA
CDR3aa: CASSFQESTEAFF
CDR3nt: TGCGCCAGCAGCTTCCAGGAAAGCACTGAAGCTTTCTTT

v_gene: TRBV6-1
abundance: NA
j_gene: TRBJ2-1
d_gene: NA
CDR3aa: CASSDPPGDNEQFF
CDR3nt: TGTGCCAGCAGTGACCCCCCGGGGGACAATGAGCAGTTCTTC

v_gene: TRBV5-4
abundance: NA
j_gene: TRBJ1-4
d_gene: TRBD1
CDR3aa: CASSRDRGTNEKLFF
CDR3nt: TGTGCCAGCAGCCGGGACAGGGGAACTAATGAAAAACTGTTTTTT

v_gene: TRBV6-2/TRBV6-3
abundance: NA
j_gene: TRBJ1-2
d_gene: NA
CDR3aa: CASSLQNRYGYTF
CDR3nt: TGTGCCAGCAGCCTACAGAATCGGTATGGCTACACCTTC

v_gene: TRBV6-2/TRBV6-3
abundance: NA
j_gene: TRBJ2-6
d_gene: NA
CDR3aa: CASSPGAGANVLTF
CDR3nt: TGTGCCAGCAGCCCAGGGGCTGGGGCCAACGTCCTGACTTTC

v_gene: TRBV19
abundance: NA
j_gene: TRBJ2-7
d_gene: TRBD1
CDR3aa: CASSNAGTGGYEQYF
CDR3nt: TGTGCCAGTAGCAACGCCGGGACAGGGGGCTACGAGCAGTACTTC

v_gene: TRBV6-4
abundance: NA
j_gene: TRBJ1-2
d_gene: NA
CDR3aa: CASSDSEQSGYTF
CDR3nt: TGTGCCAGCAGTGACTCTGAACAGTCCGGCTACACCTTC

v_gene: TRBV7-2
abundance: NA
j_gene: TRBJ2-1
d_gene: TRBD1
CDR3aa: CASSLPGQNYNEQFF
CDR3nt: TGTGCCAGCAGCCTACCGGGACAGAACTACAATGAGCAGTTCTTC

v_gene: TRBV10-3
abundance: NA
j_gene: TRBJ1-4
d_gene: NA
CDR3aa: CAISETAPTNEKLFF
CDR3nt: TGTGCCATCAGTGAGACAGCTCCAACTAATGAAAAACTGTTTTTT

v_gene: TRBV10-2
abundance: NA
j_gene: TRBJ2-7
d_gene: TRBD2
CDR3aa: CASRGTIHYEQYF
CDR3nt: TGCGCCAGCAGGGGGACTATTCACTACGAGCAGTACTTC

v_gene: TRBV15
abundance: NA
j_gene: TRBJ1-2
d_gene: TRBD1
CDR3aa: CATSRDRTGGAHGYTF
CDR3nt: TGTGCCACCAGCAGAGATCGGACAGGGGGCGCACATGGCTACACCTTC

v_gene: TRBV6-6
abundance: NA
j_gene: TRBJ1-2
d_gene: NA
CDR3aa: CASSRTGFGYTF
CDR3nt: TGTGCCAGCAGTCGAACAGGGTTTGGCTACACCTTC

v_gene: TRBV19
abundance: NA
j_gene: TRBJ1-1
d_gene: TRBD1
CDR3aa: CASSSPRTGVNTEAFF
CDR3nt: TGTGCCAGTAGTTCGCCAAGGACAGGGGTAAACACTGAAGCTTTCTTT

v_gene: TRBV27
abundance: NA
j_gene: TRBJ2-7
d_gene: TRBD2
CDR3aa: CASSLSGLAGSPYEQYF
CDR3nt: TGTGCCAGCAGTTTATCCGGACTAGCGGGATCCCCCTACGAGCAGTACTTC

v_gene: TRBV18
abundance: NA
j_gene: TRBJ2-3
d_gene: NA
CDR3aa: CASSPHKTDTQYF
CDR3nt: TGTGCCAGCTCACCACATAAGACAGATACGCAGTATTTT

v_gene: TRBV2
abundance: NA
j_gene: TRBJ1-1
d_gene: NA
CDR3aa: CASSVGGWGTEAFF
CDR3nt: TGTGCCAGCAGTGTCGGGGGGTGGGGCACTGAAGCTTTCTTT

v_gene: TRBV7-2
abundance: few
j_gene: TRBJ2-1
d_gene: TRBD1
CDR3aa: CASSLARTGASNEQFF
CDR3nt: TGTGCCAGCAGCTTAGCGAGGACAGGGGCCTCCAATGAGCAGTTCTTC

v_gene: TRBV7-3
abundance: NA
j_gene: TRBJ1-5
d_gene: NA
CDR3aa: CASSSEGGQPQHF
CDR3nt: TGTGCCAGCAGCTCTGAGGGTGGACAGCCCCAGCATTTT

v_gene: TRBV12-2
abundance: once
j_gene: TRBJ1-5
d_gene: NA
CDR3aa: CASRLAGTQPQHF
CDR3nt: TGTGCAAGTCGCTTAGCGGGGACTCAGCCCCAGCATTTT

v_gene: TRBV27
abundance: NA
j_gene: TRBJ2-1
d_gene: NA
CDR3aa: CASSLVERGEQFF
CDR3nt: TGTGCCAGCAGTTTAGTAGAGCGAGGTGAGCAGTTCTTC

v_gene: TRBV6-1
abundance: NA
j_gene: TRBJ1-2
d_gene: NA
CDR3aa: CASSEGQRTLYGYTF
CDR3nt: TGTGCCAGCAGTGAAGGACAGCGGACTCTCTATGGCTACACCTTC

v_gene: TRBV7-9
abundance: once
j_gene: TRBJ2-1
d_gene: NA
CDR3aa: CASSNAGGLYNEQFF
CDR3nt: TGTGCCAGCAGCAATGCTGGGGGGCTCTACAATGAGCAGTTCTTC

v_gene: TRBV18
abundance: NA
j_gene: TRBJ2-1
d_gene: NA
CDR3aa: CASSAITGTDEQFF
CDR3nt: TGTGCCAGCTCAGCGATAACAGGGACTGACGAGCAGTTCTTC

v_gene: TRBV27
abundance: NA
j_gene: TRBJ1-2
d_gene: NA
CDR3aa: CASSLRGGFDYGYTF
CDR3nt: TGTGCCAGCAGTTTAAGGGGGGGGTTTGACTATGGCTACACCTTC

v_gene: TRBV5-1
abundance: NA
j_gene: TRBJ1-2
d_gene: NA
CDR3aa: CASSLTANYGYTF
CDR3nt: TGCGCCAGCAGCTTGACAGCCAACTATGGCTACACCTTC

v_gene: TRBV27
abundance: once
j_gene: TRBJ1-5
d_gene: TRBD1
CDR3aa: CASSLGTGGSQPQHF
CDR3nt: TGTGCCAGCAGTCTTGGGACAGGGGGGTCTCAGCCCCAGCATTTT

v_gene: TRBV7-2
abundance: NA
j_gene: TRBJ2-2
d_gene: TRBD1
CDR3aa: CASSSPGTGGAGELFF
CDR3nt: TGTGCCAGCAGCTCTCCCGGGACAGGGGGCGCCGGGGAGCTGTTTTTT

v_gene: TRBV10-3
abundance: NA
j_gene: TRBJ2-1
d_gene: TRBD2
CDR3aa: CAIGTSGGAVEQFF
CDR3nt: TGTGCCATCGGGACTAGCGGGGGGGCCGTCGAGCAGTTCTTC

v_gene: TRBV27
abundance: NA
j_gene: TRBJ2-7
d_gene: TRBD1
CDR3aa: CASTAGTGALYEQYF
CDR3nt: TGTGCCAGCACTGCCGGGACAGGGGCACTCTACGAGCAGTACTTC

v_gene: TRBV28
abundance: few
j_gene: TRBJ1-3
d_gene: TRBD1
CDR3aa: CASRSQGAGGNTIYF
CDR3nt: TGTGCCAGCAGGTCACAGGGGGCAGGTGGAAACACCATATATTTT

v_gene: TRBV4-1
abundance: NA
j_gene: TRBJ2-7
d_gene: TRBD2
CDR3aa: CASSHEGLADYEQYF
CDR3nt: TGCGCCAGCAGCCACGAGGGACTAGCGGATTACGAGCAGTACTTC

v_gene: TRBV5-1
abundance: NA
j_gene: TRBJ2-5
d_gene: TRBD2
CDR3aa: CASSYDGGGQETQYF
CDR3nt: TGCGCCAGCAGCTATGATGGGGGGGGCCAAGAGACCCAGTACTTC

v_gene: TRBV10-3
abundance: once
j_gene: TRBJ2-7
d_gene: TRBD2
CDR3aa: CAIGGSGRAGNEQYF
CDR3nt: TGTGCCATCGGCGGTAGCGGGAGGGCCGGGAACGAGCAGTACTTC

v_gene: TRBV10-3
abundance: NA
j_gene: TRBJ2-3
d_gene: NA
CDR3aa: CASKGITTTDTQYF
CDR3nt: TGTGCCTCTAAAGGGATCACGACGACAGATACGCAGTATTTT

v_gene: TRBV4-3
abundance: NA
j_gene: TRBJ1-5
d_gene: NA
CDR3aa: CASSQEEGRQPQHF
CDR3nt: TGCGCCAGCAGCCAAGAAGAGGGTAGGCAGCCCCAGCATTTT

v_gene: TRBV14
abundance: NA
j_gene: TRBJ1-1
d_gene: NA
CDR3aa: CASSLGLNTEAFF
CDR3nt: TGTGCCAGCAGCCTAGGTTTGAACACTGAAGCTTTCTTT

v_gene: TRBV29-1
abundance: NA
j_gene: TRBJ2-7
d_gene: NA
CDR3aa: CSVSGREDRSSYEQYF
CDR3nt: TGCAGCGTCTCAGGGAGGGAGGACAGGAGTTCCTACGAGCAGTACTTC

v_gene: TRBV19
abundance: NA
j_gene: TRBJ2-1
d_gene: NA
CDR3aa: CASSVQPHSYNEQFF
CDR3nt: TGTGCCAGTAGCGTTCAACCGCACTCCTACAATGAGCAGTTCTTC

v_gene: TRBV15
abundance: NA
j_gene: TRBJ2-7
d_gene: TRBD2
CDR3aa: CATSRGGGPSKEQYF
CDR3nt: TGTGCCACCAGCAGAGGCGGGGGACCATCGAAAGAGCAGTACTTC

v_gene: TRBV9
abundance: NA
j_gene: TRBJ1-2
d_gene: NA
CDR3aa: CASSVEGWGTVYGYTF
CDR3nt: TGTGCCAGCAGCGTAGAAGGCTGGGGGACCGTCTATGGCTACACCTTC

v_gene: TRBV9
abundance: NA
j_gene: TRBJ1-3
d_gene: NA
CDR3aa: CASSPSGNTIYF
CDR3nt: TGTGCCAGCAGCCCAAGCGGAAACACCATATATTTT

v_gene: TRBV6-6
abundance: NA
j_gene: TRBJ1-3
d_gene: NA
CDR3aa: CASSSNSLSGNTIYF
CDR3nt: TGTGCCAGCAGTTCGAACAGCCTCTCTGGAAACACCATATATTTT

v_gene: TRBV28
abundance: NA
j_gene: TRBJ1-5
d_gene: NA
CDR3aa: CASSLWEPQHF
CDR3nt: TGTGCCAGCAGTTTATGGGAGCCCCAGCATTTT

v_gene: TRBV6-6
abundance: NA
j_gene: TRBJ1-3
d_gene: NA
CDR3aa: CASSTTSGGPGNTIYF
CDR3nt: TGTGCCAGCAGTACCACGTCCGGGGGTCCTGGAAACACCATATATTTT

v_gene: TRBV19
abundance: NA
j_gene: TRBJ2-5
d_gene: NA
CDR3aa: CASTPSGQGTQYF
CDR3nt: TGTGCCAGTACTCCCTCGGGGCAGGGGACCCAGTACTTC

v_gene: TRBV14
abundance: NA
j_gene: TRBJ2-5
d_gene: NA
CDR3aa: CASSQGGRNDAQYF
CDR3nt: TGTGCCAGCAGCCAAGGAGGCCGTAATGATGCCCAGTACTTC

v_gene: TRBV6-1
abundance: NA
j_gene: TRBJ1-3
d_gene: NA
CDR3aa: CASSERLPVTSGNTIYF
CDR3nt: TGTGCCAGCAGTGAGAGACTCCCCGTCACTTCTGGAAACACCATATATTTT

v_gene: TRBV24-1
abundance: NA
j_gene: TRBJ1-2
d_gene: NA
CDR3aa: CATSDLGSYTF
CDR3nt: TGTGCCACCAGTGATTTGGGGAGCTACACCTTC

v_gene: TRBV5-8
abundance: NA
j_gene: TRBJ2-3
d_gene: TRBD2
CDR3aa: CASSLVGRGGLTDTQYF
CDR3nt: TGTGCCAGCAGCTTGGTGGGGCGGGGGGGCCTCACAGATACGCAGTATTTT

v_gene: TRBV6-9
abundance: NA
j_gene: TRBJ1-2
d_gene: NA
CDR3aa: CASSTEGYTF
CDR3nt: TGTGCCAGCAGTACAGAGGGCTACACCTTC

v_gene: TRBV6-5
abundance: NA
j_gene: TRBJ1-1
d_gene: NA
CDR3aa: CASSSTGNTEAFF
CDR3nt: TGTGCCAGCAGTTCGACGGGGAACACTGAAGCTTTCTTT

v_gene: TRBV5-4
abundance: once
j_gene: TRBJ2-5
d_gene: NA
CDR3aa: CASSWDFQETQYF
CDR3nt: TGTGCCAGCAGCTGGGACTTCCAAGAGACCCAGTACTTC

v_gene: TRBV7-9
abundance: once
j_gene: TRBJ2-7
d_gene: NA
CDR3aa: CASSLGQDFYEQYF
CDR3nt: TGTGCCAGCAGCTTAGGACAGGACTTCTACGAGCAGTACTTC

v_gene: TRBV10-3
abundance: NA
j_gene: TRBJ2-7
d_gene: NA
CDR3aa: CASWGEVGEQYF
CDR3nt: TGTGCCAGCTGGGGGGAAGTAGGCGAGCAGTACTTC